What follows are 2 T cell receptor beta chains derived from one specimen sequenced in a study of cytomegalovirus exposure and HLA in healthy donors. TCRdb keeps only in-frame clones here, not all; method: immunoSEQ multiplex PCR. This sample carries about 75,000 clones, roughly 80% of them seen once, and the ten largest clones take 2.5% to 3%. Material for sequencing was PBMCs. These receptors originate from a man under 40 in good health and CMV-seronegative.

This clone has a handful of counts. The chain couples TRBV2 to TRBJ2-7, with 13 nucleotides matching TRBD2. The CDR3 sequence is 13 residues long. Germline V gives CDR1 SNHLY, CDR2 FYNNEI. V dropped 6 bases and J dropped 7; count of bases not matched to a gene: 3. CDR3 amino acids: CASRGLAGSEQYF. In nucleotides, the CDR3 is TGTGCCAGCAGGGGACTAGCGGGGAGTGAGCAGTACTTC.

The genes are TRBV6-1 and TRBJ2-1; 7 nucleotides line up with TRBD1. This CDR3 has 17 residues. Germline V lookup: CDR1 MNHNS, CDR2 SASEGT. Trimming took 2 bases from V and 6 from J; bases not matched to a gene: 13. As DNA, the CDR3 is TGTGCCAGCAGTGAAAAGTTAGCAGGGGGTCGCGGCAATGAGCAGTTCTTC. Translating it yields CASSEKLAGGRGNEQFF.